The clone carrying this T cell receptor (beta chain) has a handful of counts. Its target is not known. Other nucleotide sequences in the sample specify the same CDR3. This sample stems from a study of PD-1 blockade in classical Hodgkin lymphoma. Whole-study results and caveats: Compared with baseline, CD4+ but not CD8+ TCR diversity had risen significantly by C4D1. Baseline diversity in complete responders resembled that of newly diagnosed patients.

Time point described: cycle 4 day 1 (C4D1), after six to seven weeks of nivolumab. Autologous stem cell transplantation was followed by relapse in every patient, and brentuximab vedotin exposure varied. The V gene lost 1 base and the J gene lost 8 bases, with 3 bases spanning the gap. The CDR3 contains 11 residues. Germline lookup yields CDR1 SGHVS and CDR2 FNYEAQ. TCRdb's copy holds only in-frame clones and misses some; the assay was immunoSEQ multiplex PCR. The sample holds under 20,000 clones, 60% to 85% seen once. The material sequenced was peripheral blood mononuclear cells (PBMCs), taken before the fourth cycle of nivolumab. The rearrangement links TRBV7-6 to TRBJ2-1; D ambiguous. The sequence was collected from a human donor with classical Hodgkin lymphoma. The CDR3, as DNA: TGTGCCAGCAGCTTAGGGGATGAGCAGTTCTTC. The encoded protein is CASSLGDEQFF.